This is a list of T cell receptor beta chains from one sample in a study of blood T cell repertoires in COVID-19. Some clones are missing from TCRdb's copy, which holds only in-frame ones; the method was immunoSEQ multiplex PCR. Of 250,000 or so clones listed, roughly 84% are singletons. Sample: peripheral blood. These receptors were obtained from a woman aged 40 to 50 who had recovered from COVID-19. Each CDR3 is given with its conserved first and last residue. D genes are given only for firm matches. Only some rows state a clone size, as once, few, many or a class for expanded clones.

v_call	clone_size	j_call	d_call	cdr3_nt	cdr3_aa
TRBV19	.	TRBJ2-1	.	TGTGCCAGTAGTATAGGGACAGCTTACAATGAGCAGTTCTTC	CASSIGTAYNEQFF
TRBV5-1	.	TRBJ2-3	TRBD2	TGCGCCAGCAGCTTGGGAGGACTAGCGGGGGGGCGCACAGATACGCAGTATTTT	CASSLGGLAGGRTDTQYF
TRBV30	.	TRBJ2-7	TRBD1	TGTGCCTGGAGTGTAGGGACAGGGGGTTACGAGCAGTACTTC	CAWSVGTGGYEQYF
TRBV3-1/TRBV3-2	.	TRBJ1-3	.	TGTGCCAGCAGCCAAGATTCCGTCTCTGGAAACACCATATATTTT	CASSQDSVSGNTIYF
TRBV3-1/TRBV3-2	.	TRBJ2-3	.	TGTGCCAGCAGCCAAGCGGGGAGGGGGAGGATTTGGGATACGCAGTATTTT	CASSQAGRGRIWDTQYF
TRBV5-5	.	TRBJ1-1	.	TGTGCCAGCAGCGCGAACGGGGGAGAAAGGGTAAACACTGAAGCTTTCTTT	CASSANGGERVNTEAFF
TRBV19	.	TRBJ1-6	TRBD1	TGTGCCAGTAGTATATTTCGGACAGGGATCGCACCCCTCCACTTT	CASSIFRTGIAPLHF
TRBV28	.	TRBJ1-6	TRBD1	TGTGCCTCAGGGGGTCAGGGACAGCCTAATTCACCCCTCCACTTT	CASGGQGQPNSPLHF
TRBV6-5	.	TRBJ1-1	.	TGTGCCAGCAGTTACTTAGCGGGCAGGGGAGACACTGAAGCTTTCTTT	CASSYLAGRGDTEAFF
TRBV2	few	TRBJ1-5	.	TGTGCCAGCAGTGTACAGGGTGGGCGCAATCAGCCCCAGCATTTT	CASSVQGGRNQPQHF
TRBV28	.	TRBJ2-6	.	TGTGCCAGCAGGTCCCCAGGCTCTGGGGCCAACGTCCTGACTTTC	CASRSPGSGANVLTF
TRBV7-2	once	TRBJ2-7	.	TGTGCCAGCAGCTTAGCCCCAGGGAGGAACTCCTACGAGCAGTACTTC	CASSLAPGRNSYEQYF
TRBV18	once	TRBJ2-3	TRBD2	TGTGCCAGCTCAGCCGGACTAGCGGGGGGGCCTGCAGATACGCAGTATTTT	CASSAGLAGGPADTQYF
TRBV30	.	TRBJ2-1	TRBD2	TGTGCCTGGAGCAAAGGGCTAGCGGGGCTCGATGAGCAGTTCTTC	CAWSKGLAGLDEQFF
TRBV11-2	.	TRBJ2-3	TRBD2	TGTGCCAGCAGCTTAGAACGAGCGGGGGCAGATACGCAGTATTTT	CASSLERAGADTQYF
TRBV11-2	.	TRBJ1-4	.	TGTGCCAGCAGCTTAGAATGGACTTCGGGAGAAAAACTGTTTTTT	CASSLEWTSGEKLFF
TRBV19	.	TRBJ1-1	.	TGTGCCAGTAATAACTGGAACACTGAAGCTTTCTTT	CASNNWNTEAFF
TRBV15	.	TRBJ1-5	.	TGTGCCACCAGCAGATCTCAGGGGTATCAGCCCCAGCATTTT	CATSRSQGYQPQHF
TRBV7-9	.	TRBJ2-1	.	TGTGCCAGCAGCTTGGGGACAAATACAAATGAGCAGTTCTTC	CASSLGTNTNEQFF
TRBV5-1	.	TRBJ1-3	.	TGCGCCATTCCACGTTTGGACAGTATCGCTGGAAACACCATATATTTT	CAIPRLDSIAGNTIYF
TRBV5-1	.	TRBJ2-6	TRBD1	TGCGCCAGCAGCAATACAGGGGCTGGGGCCAACGTCCTGACTTTC	CASSNTGAGANVLTF
TRBV19	.	TRBJ2-2	.	TGTGCCAGTAGTGGACTCTACGGGGAGCTGTTTTTT	CASSGLYGELFF
TRBV3-1/TRBV3-2	.	TRBJ1-4	TRBD1	TGTGCCAGCAGGCGGGACAGAGGGAATGAAAAACTGTTTTTT	CASRRDRGNEKLFF
TRBV5-8	.	TRBJ1-4	.	TGTGCCAGCAGCAACAGGCGGGAAAAACTGTTTTTT	CASSNRREKLFF
TRBV5-1	.	TRBJ1-1	TRBD1	TGCGCCAGCAGCTTGGAAGGACAGGGAACAAACACTGAAGCTTTCTTT	CASSLEGQGTNTEAFF
TRBV5-1	.	TRBJ2-1	TRBD1	TGCGCCAGCAGCTTGGAACCGACAGGGGGACTCTCCTACAATGAGCAGTTCTTC	CASSLEPTGGLSYNEQFF
TRBV3-1/TRBV3-2	.	TRBJ2-7	TRBD1	TGTGCCAGCAGCCAAGGCCGGGACAGGGGTCACTCCTACGAGCAGTACTTC	CASSQGRDRGHSYEQYF
TRBV5-1	.	TRBJ1-2	.	TGCGCCAGCAGCGGAGGGTATGGCTACACCTTC	CASSGGYGYTF
TRBV5-4	.	TRBJ2-5	.	TGTGCCAGCAGCCCTGGGGCACAAGAGACCCAGTACTTC	CASSPGAQETQYF
TRBV3-1/TRBV3-2	.	TRBJ1-6	.	TGTGCCAGCAGCCAAGGGAGCTCCTATAATTCACCCCTCCACTTT	CASSQGSSYNSPLHF
TRBV28	.	TRBJ1-1	TRBD1	TGTGCCAGCAGTCAGTCAGGGGGCGGGAGTGAAGCTTTCTTT	CASSQSGGGSEAFF
TRBV28	few	TRBJ2-7	.	TGTGCCAGCAGCAAGACAGACCCAACAGCCTACGAGCAGTACTTC	CASSKTDPTAYEQYF
TRBV4-2	.	TRBJ2-5	.	TGTGCCAGCAGCCATAAAGAGACCCAGTACTTC	CASSHKETQYF
TRBV7-9	.	TRBJ2-3	.	TGTGCCAGCAGCTTAGTACTGACTACCACAGATACGCAGTATTTT	CASSLVLTTTDTQYF
TRBV29-1	.	TRBJ1-2	TRBD1	TGCAGCGTTGGAGGGGGCACTAACTATGGCTACACCTTC	CSVGGGTNYGYTF
TRBV15	.	TRBJ2-3	.	TGTGCCACCAGCAGAGATATGGGGACATACACAGATACGCAGTATTTT	CATSRDMGTYTDTQYF
TRBV19	.	TRBJ2-7	TRBD1	TGTGCCAGTAGTGCCGGGACAGGGAACTACGAGCAGTACTTC	CASSAGTGNYEQYF
TRBV6-2/TRBV6-3	.	TRBJ2-7	.	TGTGCCAGCAGTTACTCCCGACAGGACAAGCAGTACTTC	CASSYSRQDKQYF
TRBV11-2	.	TRBJ1-1	TRBD1	TGTGCCAGCAGCCGACAGGGGGACACTGAAGCTTTCTTT	CASSRQGDTEAFF
TRBV18	.	TRBJ1-1	.	TGTGCCAGCTCACCAGTTTCGGGAGAAGCTTTCTTT	CASSPVSGEAFF
TRBV7-9	few	TRBJ2-7	TRBD1	TGTGCCAGCAGCGGGACAGTCGCCTACGAGCAGTACTTC	CASSGTVAYEQYF